Listed below are T cell receptor beta chains from one sample, sequenced in a study of cytomegalovirus exposure and HLA in healthy donors. Only in-frame clones appear in the TCRdb table, and some are missing; sequencing was by immunoSEQ multiplex PCR. There are 150,000 to 200,000 clones in the sample; roughly 87% occur only once, and 0.2% to 0.3% lies in the top ten. Sequenced material: PBMCs. These receptors originate from a girl under two years old in good health and CMV-seronegative. Each CDR3 is given with its conserved first and last residue. Fields, in order: clone size, V gene, D gene, J gene, CDR3 DNA, CDR3 protein. A D gene is named only where the DNA matches it firmly. A clone size is listed for some rows: how often the clone was seen (once, few, many), or a class if it is expanded.

size: .; V: TRBV25-1; D: .; J: TRBJ1-6; DNA: TGTGCCAGCAGTGAGAGGGGGGGGTCTTCACCCCTCCACTTT; CDR3: CASSERGGSSPLHF
size: .; V: TRBV10-3; D: .; J: TRBJ2-1; DNA: TGTGCCATCAGTGCCGAAGGGCCGGGGGACAATGAGCAGTTCTTC; CDR3: CAISAEGPGDNEQFF
size: .; V: TRBV6-5; D: TRBD2; J: TRBJ2-7; DNA: TGTGCCAGCAGACTAGCGGGACACTACGAGCAGTACTTC; CDR3: CASRLAGHYEQYF
size: once; V: TRBV29-1; D: .; J: TRBJ1-3; DNA: TGCAGCGTTGAGGCCAGACATTCTGGAAACACCATATATTTT; CDR3: CSVEARHSGNTIYF
size: few; V: TRBV5-4; D: TRBD1; J: TRBJ2-5; DNA: TGTGCCAGCAGCCCGGGACAGCAAGAGACCCAGTACTTC; CDR3: CASSPGQQETQYF
size: .; V: TRBV6-5; D: .; J: TRBJ2-7; DNA: TGTGCCAGCAGCTCCGGGAGTCCCTACGAGCAGTACTTC; CDR3: CASSSGSPYEQYF
size: .; V: TRBV19; D: .; J: TRBJ2-7; DNA: TGTGCCAGTAGTATAGACAGGTATCACACCTACGAGCAGTACTTC; CDR3: CASSIDRYHTYEQYF
size: .; V: TRBV7-9; D: .; J: TRBJ2-2; DNA: TGTGCCAGCACATACCGGGGAGCGGGGGAGCTGTTTTTT; CDR3: CASTYRGAGELFF
size: .; V: TRBV10-3; D: .; J: TRBJ1-1; DNA: TGTGCCATCAGGTACAGGGAGGGCACTGAAGCTTTCTTT; CDR3: CAIRYREGTEAFF
size: .; V: TRBV11-2; D: .; J: TRBJ2-7; DNA: TGTGCCAGCAGCTTAGGGGGCACCTACGAGCAGTACTTC; CDR3: CASSLGGTYEQYF
size: .; V: TRBV2; D: .; J: TRBJ1-5; DNA: TGTGCCAGCAGTGGGTTACAGGACCAGCATTTT; CDR3: CASSGLQDQHF
size: .; V: TRBV19; D: TRBD1; J: TRBJ1-2; DNA: TGTGCCAGTAGTATTCCGGGACAGGGGCCCTATGGCTACACCTTC; CDR3: CASSIPGQGPYGYTF
size: .; V: TRBV5-8; D: .; J: TRBJ1-2; DNA: TGTGCCAGCAGCTTGCGACAGGCCTATGGCTACACCTTC; CDR3: CASSLRQAYGYTF
size: .; V: TRBV10-3; D: TRBD2; J: TRBJ2-3; DNA: TGTGCCATCAGTGAGTGGTCTAGCGGGGGGCACCGGGGCACAGATACGCAGTATTTT; CDR3: CAISEWSSGGHRGTDTQYF
size: .; V: TRBV4-1; D: TRBD2; J: TRBJ2-5; DNA: TGCGCCAGCAGCCAAGGCCCTAGCGGGGGTACACAAGAGACCCAGTACTTC; CDR3: CASSQGPSGGTQETQYF
size: .; V: TRBV19; D: .; J: TRBJ1-5; DNA: TGTGCCAGTAGTATCGTCAGTTCCAATCAGCCCCAGCATTTT; CDR3: CASSIVSSNQPQHF
size: .; V: TRBV5-1; D: TRBD2; J: TRBJ2-5; DNA: TGCGCCAGCAGCTTTGACTTTACTAGCGCCTACAAGCAGTACTTC; CDR3: CASSFDFTSAYKQYF
size: .; V: TRBV6-5; D: TRBD2; J: TRBJ2-3; DNA: TGTGCCAGCAGCAGAAGCGGGAGTGGCACAGATACGCAGTATTTT; CDR3: CASSRSGSGTDTQYF
size: .; V: TRBV5-1; D: .; J: TRBJ2-7; DNA: TGCGCCAGCAGCTTGGCGGGTTCCTCCTACGAGCAGTACTTC; CDR3: CASSLAGSSYEQYF
size: .; V: TRBV7-2; D: TRBD1; J: TRBJ1-2; DNA: TGTGCCAGCAGTCTGGAATGGACAGGGAAATATGGCTACACCTTC; CDR3: CASSLEWTGKYGYTF
size: .; V: TRBV20-1; D: .; J: TRBJ1-2; DNA: TGCAGTTCCTCCGGTTCCTTTGGCTACACCTTC; CDR3: CSSSGSFGYTF
size: few; V: TRBV29-1; D: TRBD2; J: TRBJ2-2; DNA: TGCAGCGTGGGGACTAGCGGGAGGGTGAACACCGGGGAGCTGTTTTTT; CDR3: CSVGTSGRVNTGELFF
size: .; V: TRBV25-1; D: .; J: TRBJ2-3; DNA: TGTGCCAGCAGTGAATCGAGGGTTAGCACAGATACGCAGTATTTT; CDR3: CASSESRVSTDTQYF
size: .; V: TRBV6-1; D: .; J: TRBJ2-3; DNA: TGTGCCAGCAGCTTGACAGCTACCACAGATACGCAGTATTTT; CDR3: CASSLTATTDTQYF
size: .; V: TRBV25-1; D: TRBD2; J: TRBJ2-7; DNA: TGTGCCAGCATCCCCTCAGATCGCGGGAGCTCCTACGAGCAGTACTTC; CDR3: CASIPSDRGSSYEQYF
size: once; V: TRBV5-1; D: .; J: TRBJ2-5; DNA: TGCGCCAGCAGCTTAAATGGAGACTCCGACGAGACCCAGTACTTC; CDR3: CASSLNGDSDETQYF
size: .; V: TRBV9; D: .; J: TRBJ2-1; DNA: TGTGCCAGCAGCGCCGGTTCAGGGGACGAGCAGTTCTTC; CDR3: CASSAGSGDEQFF
size: .; V: TRBV19; D: TRBD2; J: TRBJ2-3; DNA: TGTGCCAGTAGTGGTCTAGCGGGGTGGTCAGATACGCAGTATTTT; CDR3: CASSGLAGWSDTQYF
size: .; V: TRBV5-1; D: TRBD2; J: TRBJ2-7; DNA: TGCGCCAGCAGCTGGGGACTAGCGGGGGGGCCATCCGAGCAGTACTTC; CDR3: CASSWGLAGGPSEQYF
size: .; V: TRBV5-1; D: .; J: TRBJ1-1; DNA: TGCGCCAGCAGCTCAGGGATGGGCACTGAAGCTTTCTTT; CDR3: CASSSGMGTEAFF
size: .; V: TRBV19; D: TRBD2; J: TRBJ2-7; DNA: TGTGCCAGTTCACGCACTAGCGGGCAGGCCTACGAGCAGTACTTC; CDR3: CASSRTSGQAYEQYF
size: .; V: TRBV23-1; D: TRBD2; J: TRBJ2-7; DNA: TGCGCCAGCAGTCAACGTAGAAGCGGGAGGAGGCAGAGCTCCTACGAGCAGTACTTC; CDR3: CASSQRRSGRRQSSYEQYF
size: .; V: TRBV11-1; D: .; J: TRBJ2-2; DNA: TGTGCCAGCAGCCCGATGGGGCGGAGCTACACCGGGGAGCTGTTTTTT; CDR3: CASSPMGRSYTGELFF
size: .; V: TRBV5-1; D: .; J: TRBJ2-7; DNA: TGCGCCAGCAGCTTGAAGGCAGGCAGGGATGGCGAGCAGTACTTC; CDR3: CASSLKAGRDGEQYF
size: .; V: TRBV4-1; D: .; J: TRBJ1-1; DNA: TGCGCCAGCACGGGGATTGACACTGAAGCTTTCTTT; CDR3: CASTGIDTEAFF
size: .; V: TRBV4-3; D: .; J: TRBJ1-3; DNA: TGCGCCAGCAGCCAAGATTGGACTGTCCGCTCTGGAAACACCATATATTTT; CDR3: CASSQDWTVRSGNTIYF
size: .; V: TRBV5-6; D: TRBD1; J: TRBJ2-5; DNA: TGTGCCAGCAGCCTGGGACAGGGGGCGCGGGAGCAGTACTTC; CDR3: CASSLGQGAREQYF
size: .; V: TRBV11-3; D: .; J: TRBJ1-2; DNA: TGTGCCAGCAGCTCCGACAGGACACCGACTAACTATGGCTACACCTTC; CDR3: CASSSDRTPTNYGYTF
size: once; V: TRBV29-1; D: TRBD1; J: TRBJ2-3; DNA: TGCAGCGTTAGGGACAGGGCAGATACGCAGTATTTT; CDR3: CSVRDRADTQYF
size: .; V: TRBV11-2; D: TRBD2; J: TRBJ2-1; DNA: TGTGCCAGCAGCTTAGTTCGGACTAGCAGAAATGAGCAGTTCTTC; CDR3: CASSLVRTSRNEQFF
size: .; V: TRBV27; D: TRBD1; J: TRBJ1-5; DNA: TGTGCCAGCAGTTTCACACAGGGGCTGCCCCAGCATTTT; CDR3: CASSFTQGLPQHF
size: .; V: TRBV2; D: TRBD1; J: TRBJ1-5; DNA: TGTGCCAGCAGGCCCAGGGGGCAAAGCACTTTGAATCAGCCCCAGCATTTT; CDR3: CASRPRGQSTLNQPQHF
size: .; V: TRBV7-8; D: .; J: TRBJ2-7; DNA: TGTGCCAGCAGCTTACAGGGCTACGAGCAGTACTTC; CDR3: CASSLQGYEQYF
size: .; V: TRBV4-1; D: .; J: TRBJ1-1; DNA: TGCGCCAGCAGCCAAGGCCAGGGATCCACTGAAGCTTTCTTT; CDR3: CASSQGQGSTEAFF
size: .; V: TRBV7-9; D: .; J: TRBJ2-1; DNA: TGTGCCAGCAGCTTATCGCAAGACAGGCTGCAGTTCTTC; CDR3: CASSLSQDRLQFF
size: .; V: TRBV5-1; D: TRBD1; J: TRBJ1-2; DNA: TGCGCCAGCAGCTTGGACCTCGTCAGGGACAGGGGTGGCTACACCTTC; CDR3: CASSLDLVRDRGGYTF